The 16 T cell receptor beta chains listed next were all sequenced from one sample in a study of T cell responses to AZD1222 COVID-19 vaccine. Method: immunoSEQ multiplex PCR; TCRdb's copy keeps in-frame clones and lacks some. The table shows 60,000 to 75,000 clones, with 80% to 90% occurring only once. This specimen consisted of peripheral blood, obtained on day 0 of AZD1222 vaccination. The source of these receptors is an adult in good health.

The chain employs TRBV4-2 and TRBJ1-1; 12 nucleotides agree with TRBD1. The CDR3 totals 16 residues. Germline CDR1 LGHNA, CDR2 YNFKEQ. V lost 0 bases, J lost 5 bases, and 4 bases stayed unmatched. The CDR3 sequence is CASSQEGDRGRTEAFF. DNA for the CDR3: TGTGCCAGCAGCCAAGAAGGGGACAGGGGGCGGACTGAAGCTTTCTTT.

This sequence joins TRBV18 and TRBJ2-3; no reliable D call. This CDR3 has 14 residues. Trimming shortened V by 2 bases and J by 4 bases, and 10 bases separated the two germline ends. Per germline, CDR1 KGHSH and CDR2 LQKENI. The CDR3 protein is CASSPNGLADTQYF. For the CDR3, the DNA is TGTGCCAGCTCACCAAACGGCCTGGCAGATACGCAGTATTTT.

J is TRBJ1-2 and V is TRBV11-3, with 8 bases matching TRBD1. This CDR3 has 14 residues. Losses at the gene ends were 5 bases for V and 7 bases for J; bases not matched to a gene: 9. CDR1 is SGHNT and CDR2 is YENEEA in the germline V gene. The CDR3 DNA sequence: TGTGCCAGCAGCCCCCGATCGACAGGGGCTGGCTACACCTTC. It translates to CASSPRSTGAGYTF.

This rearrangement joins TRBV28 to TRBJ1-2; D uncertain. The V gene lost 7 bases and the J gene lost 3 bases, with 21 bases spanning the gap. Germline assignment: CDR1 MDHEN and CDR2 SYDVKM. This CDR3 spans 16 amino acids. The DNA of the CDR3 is TGTGCCAGCATAGGACCTTCAGAGAGGGTTTACTATGGCTACACCTTC. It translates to CASIGPSERVYYGYTF.

CDR3 DNA sequence: TGTGCCAGCAAGGAAGCGGGAGTATCCTACGAGCAGTACTTC. This codes for CASKEAGVSYEQYF. The chain couples TRBV2 to TRBJ2-7, with 8 bases matching TRBD2. Germline V CDR1 and CDR2: SNHLY, FYNNEI. The CDR3 totals 14 residues. Losses at the gene ends were 7 bases for V and 1 base for J; bases not matched to a gene: 6.

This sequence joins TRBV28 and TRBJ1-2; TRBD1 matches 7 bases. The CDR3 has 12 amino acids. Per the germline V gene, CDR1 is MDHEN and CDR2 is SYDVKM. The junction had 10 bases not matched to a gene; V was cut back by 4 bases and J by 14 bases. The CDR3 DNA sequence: TGTGCCAGCAGTTCCAGACAGGGAGGTTCGACCTTC. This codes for CASSSRQGGSTF.

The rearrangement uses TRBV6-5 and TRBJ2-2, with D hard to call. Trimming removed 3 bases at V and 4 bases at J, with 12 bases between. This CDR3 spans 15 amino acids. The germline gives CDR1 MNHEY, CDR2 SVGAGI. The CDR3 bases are TGTGCCAGCAGTTATTTGGGTCCGACCACCGGGGAGCTGTTTTTT. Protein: CASSYLGPTTGELFF.

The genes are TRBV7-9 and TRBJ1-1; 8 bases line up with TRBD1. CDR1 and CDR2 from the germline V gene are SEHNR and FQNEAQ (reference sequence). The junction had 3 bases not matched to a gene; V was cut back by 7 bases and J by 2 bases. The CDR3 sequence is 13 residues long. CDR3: CASNGQGNTEAFF. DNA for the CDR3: TGTGCCAGCAACGGACAGGGAAACACTGAAGCTTTCTTT.

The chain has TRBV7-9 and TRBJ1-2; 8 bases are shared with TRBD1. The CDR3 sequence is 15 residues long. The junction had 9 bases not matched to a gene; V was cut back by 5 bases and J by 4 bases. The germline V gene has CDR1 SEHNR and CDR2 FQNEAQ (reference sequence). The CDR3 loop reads CASSPEGQGVYGYTF. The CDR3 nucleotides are TGTGCCAGCAGCCCAGAAGGACAGGGCGTCTATGGCTACACCTTC.

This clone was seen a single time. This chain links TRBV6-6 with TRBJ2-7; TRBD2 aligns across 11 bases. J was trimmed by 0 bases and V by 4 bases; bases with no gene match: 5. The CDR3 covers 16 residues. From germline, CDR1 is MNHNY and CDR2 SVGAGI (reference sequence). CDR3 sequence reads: CASSLAGTSGSYEQYV. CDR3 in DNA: TGTGCCAGCAGTTTGGCCGGGACTAGCGGCTCCTACGAGCAGTACGTC.

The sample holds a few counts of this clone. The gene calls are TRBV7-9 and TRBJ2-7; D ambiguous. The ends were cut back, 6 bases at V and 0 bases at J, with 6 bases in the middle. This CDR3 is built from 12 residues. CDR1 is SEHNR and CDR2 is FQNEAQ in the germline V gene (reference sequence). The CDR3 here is CASSYDSYEQYV. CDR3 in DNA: TGTGCCAGCAGTTACGACTCCTACGAGCAGTACGTC.

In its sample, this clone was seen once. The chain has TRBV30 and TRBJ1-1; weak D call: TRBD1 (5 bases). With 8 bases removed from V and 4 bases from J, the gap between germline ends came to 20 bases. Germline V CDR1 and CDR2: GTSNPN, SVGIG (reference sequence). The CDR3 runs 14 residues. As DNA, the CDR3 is TGTGCCGGTCTTAAGGCAGGGTGGCTCACTGAAGCTTTCTTT. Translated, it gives CAGLKAGWLTEAFF.

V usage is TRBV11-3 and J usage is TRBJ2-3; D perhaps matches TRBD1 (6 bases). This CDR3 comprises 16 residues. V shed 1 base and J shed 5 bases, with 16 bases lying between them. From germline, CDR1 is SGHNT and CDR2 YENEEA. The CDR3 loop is CASSLATGGGGDTQYF. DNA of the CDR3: TGTGCCAGCAGCTTAGCGACAGGAGGTGGAGGAGATACGCAGTATTTT.

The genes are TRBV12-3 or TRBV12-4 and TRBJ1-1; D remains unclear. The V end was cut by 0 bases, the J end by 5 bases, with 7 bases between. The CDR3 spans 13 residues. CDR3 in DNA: TGTGCCAGCAGTTTAGCGTTAGGGACTGAAGCTTTCTTT. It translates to CASSLALGTEAFF.

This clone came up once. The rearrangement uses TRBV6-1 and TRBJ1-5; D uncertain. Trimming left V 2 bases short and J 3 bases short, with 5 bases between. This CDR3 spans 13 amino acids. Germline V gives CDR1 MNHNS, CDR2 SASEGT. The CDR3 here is CASSEYNNQPQHF. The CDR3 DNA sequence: TGTGCCAGCAGTGAATATAACAATCAGCCCCAGCATTTT.

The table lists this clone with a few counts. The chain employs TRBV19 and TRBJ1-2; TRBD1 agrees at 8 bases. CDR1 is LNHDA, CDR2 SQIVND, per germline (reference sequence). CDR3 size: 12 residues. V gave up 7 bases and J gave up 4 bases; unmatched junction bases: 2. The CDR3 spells CASTGGFYGYTF. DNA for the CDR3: TGTGCCAGTACAGGGGGCTTCTATGGCTACACCTTC.